This is a list of T cell receptor beta chains from one sample in a study of blood T cell repertoires in COVID-19. Some clones are missing from TCRdb's copy, which holds only in-frame ones; the method was immunoSEQ multiplex PCR. The sample records approximately 260,000 clones, 87% being singletons. Sample: PBMCs or T cells enriched from blood (not recorded which). The receptors were sampled from a woman under 40 with acute COVID-19. Both conserved end residues are part of each CDR3. D genes are given only for firm matches. The listing skips clone size in some rows; elsewhere it reads once, few, many or a size class.

.	TRBJ1-3	TRBV15	.	TGTGCCACCAGCCCCCGGGGGTATGGAAACACCATATATTTT	CATSPRGYGNTIYF
.	TRBJ1-1	TRBV27	.	TGTGCCAGCAGTTTAAGACCGGACATGAACACTGAAGCTTTCTTT	CASSLRPDMNTEAFF
.	TRBJ2-7	TRBV28	.	TGTGCCAGCAGTTTACCAGCCTACGAGCAGTACTTC	CASSLPAYEQYF
.	TRBJ2-7	TRBV3-1/TRBV3-2	.	TGTGCCAGCAGCCAAGGCGTCCAGGGGCACTTCTACGAGCAGTACTTC	CASSQGVQGHFYEQYF
.	TRBJ1-3	TRBV27	TRBD1	TGTGCCAGCAGGCGACAGGGGGCCCCTGGAAACACCATATATTTT	CASRRQGAPGNTIYF
.	TRBJ1-6	TRBV14	.	TGTGCCAGCAGCCGGACTCAGGGGAATAATTCACCCCTCCACTTT	CASSRTQGNNSPLHF
.	TRBJ2-3	TRBV27	TRBD2	TGTGCCAGCAGTTTTTCTAGACTAGCGGGGGGCCCCACAGATACGCAGTATTTT	CASSFSRLAGGPTDTQYF
.	TRBJ1-2	TRBV5-1	.	TGCGCCAGCAGCTTGACAGCCGGCTCTAACTATGGCTACACCTTC	CASSLTAGSNYGYTF
.	TRBJ2-7	TRBV29-1	TRBD2	TGCAGCGCTGGACTAGGGTCTCTCTCCTACGAGCAGTACTTC	CSAGLGSLSYEQYF
.	TRBJ1-2	TRBV5-4	TRBD1	TGTGCCAGCCGACAGGACAGGGGGAGTAACTATGGCTACACCTTC	CASRQDRGSNYGYTF
few	TRBJ1-1	TRBV11-2	.	TGTGCCAGCAGCTTTAATTTTCCCATTAGCAGTACTGAAGCTTTCTTT	CASSFNFPISSTEAFF
.	TRBJ2-7	TRBV5-1	TRBD1	TGCGCCAGCAGCTCGGCATCAGGGGGCGGGCAGTACTTC	CASSSASGGGQYF
.	TRBJ2-1	TRBV11-2	.	TGTGCCAGCAGCTTAGTCCCCAGGAAGATTTACAATGAGCAGTTCTTC	CASSLVPRKIYNEQFF
.	TRBJ1-5	TRBV19	.	TGTGCCAGTATGGGGGGAAACTATCAGCCCCAGCATTTT	CASMGGNYQPQHF
.	TRBJ1-1	TRBV14	TRBD1	TGTGCCAGCAGCCCGGGACAGGGGGCGACTGAAGCTTTCTTT	CASSPGQGATEAFF
.	TRBJ2-5	TRBV2	.	TGTGCCAGCAGGGCCAAGGGGGAAGAGACCCAGTACTTC	CASRAKGEETQYF
.	TRBJ1-5	TRBV27	TRBD1	TGTGCCAGCAGTTTATATCTTTTGGGTCAGGGGGAACAGCCCCAGCATTTT	CASSLYLLGQGEQPQHF
.	TRBJ1-5	TRBV7-9	TRBD1	TGTGCCAGCAGCTACTCCGGGACAGGGGGCGGACAGCCCCAGCATTTT	CASSYSGTGGGQPQHF
.	TRBJ1-1	TRBV2	TRBD1	TGTGCCAGCAGTCCCTGGGGGGACAGGGGGGAAACTGAAGCTTTCTTT	CASSPWGDRGETEAFF
.	TRBJ2-7	TRBV20-1	.	TGCAGTGCTAGTTTCCGGGCGGGTGGGGAGCAGTACTTC	CSASFRAGGEQYF
.	TRBJ1-2	TRBV13	.	TGTGCCAGCAGCACACACGGGGGGCTGGATGGCTACACCTTC	CASSTHGGLDGYTF
.	TRBJ2-7	TRBV18	TRBD2	TGTGCCAGCTCACCAGTGCTAGCGGGAGGATCCCACGAGCAGTACTTC	CASSPVLAGGSHEQYF